What follows are 27 T cell receptor beta chains derived from one specimen sequenced in a study of identical twins. MiXCR, applied by TCRdb to the 5' RACE reads, yields one record per CDR3 protein. This sample has roughly 570,000 distinct CDR3 sequences, with roughly 9.5% found just once. These data were also filed under a second study, of yellow fever vaccine responses in identical twins.

The sample taken for sequencing was PBMCs. These receptors came from a woman aged 18-30 years in good health.

This clonotype was seen many times. The chain couples TRBV4-3 to TRBJ1-5; TRBD1 is a possible D gene (6 bases). This CDR3 region has 15 residues. Trimming removed 0 bases from V and 7 bases from J, with 13 bases in between. The germline V gene has CDR1 LGHNA and CDR2 YSLEER. CDR3 DNA sequence: TGCGCCAGCAGCCAAGAAGCAGGGGCCGGGCAGCCCCAGCATTTT. This encodes CASSQEAGAGQPQHF.

This clonotype has at least ten counts. V usage is TRBV7-2 and J usage is TRBJ2-7; TRBD1 matches at 7 bases. CDR3 length: 14 residues. Per germline, CDR1 SGHTA and CDR2 FQGNSA. Losses at the gene ends were 3 bases for V and 3 bases for J; bases not matched to a gene: 5. As DNA, the CDR3 is TGTGCCAGCAGCTTCAGACAGGGAAGCTACGAGCAGTACTTC. Protein sequence: CASSFRQGSYEQYF.

This clonotype was seen a few times. The chain has TRBV5-6 and TRBJ2-7; D assignment may be TRBD1 or TRBD2 (5 bases each). Per the germline V gene, CDR1 is SGHDT and CDR2 is YYEEEE. V was clipped by 4 bases and J by 0 bases, with 14 bases between them. The CDR3 spans 15 residues. The CDR3 DNA follows: TGTGCCAGCAGCCGAAACTCAGGGAGCTCCTACGAGCAGTACTTC. Its translation is CASSRNSGSSYEQYF.

This clonotype was counted a few times. The chain joins TRBV12-3 or TRBV12-4 to TRBJ2-7; D is unclear. This CDR3 is built from 15 residues. Trimming took off 0 bases at V and 0 bases at J, with 9 bases between the two ends. As DNA, the CDR3 is TGTGCCAGCAGTTTAGCGCGGCGGCTCTCCTACGAGCAGTACTTC. As protein: CASSLARRLSYEQYF.

CDR3 region: CASSDSNGRVQFF. For the CDR3, the DNA is TGTGCCAGCAGTGACTCGAACGGGAGGGTGCAGTTCTTC. The genes are TRBV6-4 and TRBJ2-1; 8 nucleotides match TRBD2. The CDR3 is made up of 13 amino acids. CDR1 and CDR2 (germline): MRHNA, SNTAGT. Unmatched junction bases numbered 4, after V lost 0 bases and J lost 12 bases.

This clonotype has at least ten counts. The chain joins TRBV6-1 to TRBJ2-7; D not certain. The CDR3 runs to 14 residues. Germline V gene sequence: CDR1 MNHNS, CDR2 SASEGT. V was shortened by 0 bases and J by 2 bases, with 8 bases between the two germline ends. Here the CDR3 reads CASSEAGLPYEQYF. The CDR3 DNA follows: TGTGCCAGCAGTGAAGCCGGGTTACCCTACGAGCAGTACTTC.

The J gene is TRBJ2-3, the V gene TRBV12-3 or TRBV12-4; TRBD2 might be the D (6 bases). V lost 3 bases to trimming and J lost 1 base, with 17 bases between them. The CDR3 loop spans 17 amino acids. DNA for the CDR3: TGTGCCAGCAGTTTGTCTTCGGGGGTCCGCCGCACAGATACGCAGTATTTT. Protein: CASSLSSGVRRTDTQYF.

At least ten counts were recorded for this clonotype. J is TRBJ2-7 and V is TRBV24-1; D is unclear. V lost 2 bases and J 2 bases, leaving 12 bases between the germline ends. The germline gives CDR1 KGHDR, CDR2 SFDVKD. The CDR3 length is 15 residues. CDR3 region: CATSDSQTKTYEQYF. In DNA form, the CDR3 reads TGTGCCACCAGTGATTCCCAGACAAAGACCTACGAGCAGTACTTC.

The gene calls are TRBV4-2 and TRBJ1-4; no definite D call. The CDR3 consists of 16 residues. V shed 0 bases and J shed 7 bases, with 15 bases lying between them. Per the germline V gene, CDR1 is LGHNA and CDR2 is YNFKEQ. This CDR3 reads CASSQDTRRFAEKLFF. CDR3 bases: TGTGCCAGCAGCCAAGACACTCGGCGTTTTGCTGAAAAACTGTTTTTT.

At least ten counts were recorded for this clonotype. The chain is built from TRBV3-1 and TRBJ2-1, with D possibly TRBD1 on 7 matching bases. The CDR3 totals 13 residues. V lost 5 bases and J 15 bases, leaving 20 bases between the germline ends. Germline lookup yields CDR1 LGHDT and CDR2 YNNKEL (reference sequence). The chain's CDR3 is CASSTLGGGWLFF. CDR3 coding DNA: TGTGCCAGCAGCACCCTAGGAGGGGGCTGGCTGTTCTTC.

The sample holds many counts of this clonotype. The J gene is TRBJ2-5, the V gene TRBV4-1; 10 nucleotides agree with TRBD2. This CDR3 is 16 amino acids long. Germline trimming cut 0 bases from V and 3 bases from J; bases unmatched to any gene: 4. Per germline, CDR1 MGHRA and CDR2 YSYEKL. CDR3 in amino acids: CASSQELGLAKETQYF. The CDR3 DNA reads TGCGCCAGCAGCCAAGAGTTGGGACTAGCGAAAGAGACCCAGTACTTC.

This clonotype was seen only a few times. The chain carries TRBV28 and TRBJ2-7, with 10 bases aligning to TRBD2. The CDR3 has 15 residues. Germline V CDR1 and CDR2: MDHEN, SYDVKM. Losses at the gene ends were 5 bases for V and 3 bases for J; bases not matched to a gene: 7. This CDR3 is CASSQASGRVYEQYF. In DNA, the CDR3 is TGTGCCAGCAGTCAAGCTAGCGGGAGAGTCTACGAGCAGTACTTC.

In its sample, this clonotype was seen many times. The chain recombines TRBV7-8 with TRBJ2-1, with 12 bases aligning to TRBD2. V lost 1 base to trimming and J lost 9 bases; unmatched junction nucleotides: 4. Germline CDR1 is SGHVS and CDR2 is FQNEAQ. The CDR3 is 15 residues long. The CDR3: CASSLGLAGVSEQFF. In nucleotides, the CDR3 is TGTGCCAGCAGCTTAGGACTAGCGGGAGTCTCTGAGCAGTTCTTC.

This clonotype is termed medium-sized. The chain joins TRBV3-1 to TRBJ2-5, with TRBD2 matching 12 bases. CDR1 and CDR2 (germline): LGHDT, YNNKEL (reference sequence). The V and J ends lost 3 bases and 1 base, in that order; junction bases with no gene match: 3. The CDR3 runs 16 residues. CDR3 DNA sequence: TGTGCCAGCAGCCAGTCGACTAGCGGGGGCCAAGAGACCCAGTACTTC. Protein product: CASSQSTSGGQETQYF.

This clonotype has only a few counts. The V call is TRBV9, the J call TRBJ1-5, with unresolved D. From germline, CDR1 is SGDLS and CDR2 YYNGEE. Deletions cut 3 bases from V and 2 bases from J, with 9 bases between. The CDR3 has 14 residues. CDR3 residues: CASSADGRNQPQHF. The CDR3 region has the DNA TGTGCCAGCAGCGCGGACGGACGCAATCAGCCCCAGCATTTT.

The table lists this clonotype with many counts. V is TRBV7-9 and J is TRBJ2-7; D gene ambiguous. Germline V gene data show CDR1 as SEHNR and CDR2 as FQNEAQ (reference sequence). The CDR3 length is 12 residues. Trimming took off 5 bases at V and 4 bases at J, with 9 bases between the two ends. CDR3: CASSPPDYEQYF. In DNA form, the CDR3 reads TGTGCCAGCAGCCCGCCCGATTACGAGCAGTACTTC.

This clonotype was observed a handful of times. The chain carries TRBV7-8 and TRBJ1-2; no firm D call. CDR1 is SGHVS, CDR2 FQNEAQ, per germline. V was pared by 5 bases and J by 2 bases, with 9 bases between. CDR3 length equals 13 residues. The CDR3 nucleotides read TGTGCCAGCAGCCCCCCGAAGAACTATGGCTACACCTTC. Encoded protein: CASSPPKNYGYTF.

Many counts were recorded for this clonotype. For the CDR3, the DNA is TGTGCCAGCAGCCGACTAGCTCCCGGGGAGCTGTTTTTT. Translating gives CASSRLAPGELFF. The chain joins TRBV6-2 or TRBV6-3 to TRBJ2-2, with 7 bases aligning to TRBD2. The V and J ends lost 6 bases and 6 bases, in that order; junction bases with no gene match: 4. CDR3 size: 13 residues. Germline loops: CDR1 MNHEY, CDR2 SVGEGT.

This clonotype was observed many times. The chain employs TRBV3-1 and TRBJ2-1; D may be TRBD2 (7 bases). With 1 base removed from V and 7 bases from J, the gap between germline ends came to 20 bases. CDR3 length: 17 amino acids. CDR1 LGHDT and CDR2 YNNKEL come from the germline V gene (reference sequence). CDR3 nucleotide sequence: TGTGCCAGCAGCCAAGGGGGGCTGGGGGGGTCGGTGAATGAGCAGTTCTTC. Its translation: CASSQGGLGGSVNEQFF.

This clonotype was recorded many times. V gene TRBV28 combines with J gene TRBJ2-1, with a weak D call TRBD2 (5 bases). The germline V and J ends were trimmed by 6 bases and 8 bases, with 17 bases remaining between them. CDR3 size: 14 residues. Germline V gene data show CDR1 as MDHEN and CDR2 as SYDVKM. The chain's CDR3 is CASSLVGAPHEQFF. The DNA for the CDR3 is TGTGCCAGCAGCCTCGTGGGAGCCCCCCATGAGCAGTTCTTC.

This clonotype was observed a few times. J is TRBJ1-5 and V is TRBV3-1; 8 bases are shared with TRBD1. Germline trimming cut 4 bases from V and 4 bases from J; bases unmatched to any gene: 9. Looked up from germline, CDR1 is LGHDT and CDR2 is YNNKEL (reference sequence). CDR3 length: 16 amino acids. Written as DNA, the CDR3 is TGTGCCAGCAGCCCCCGCGGACAGGGACAAAATCAGCCCCAGCATTTT. This codes for CASSPRGQGQNQPQHF. Complete variable domain (other parts from reference TRBV3-1 and TRBJ1-5): DTAVSQTPKYLVTQMGNDKSIKCEQNLGHDTMYWYKQDSKKFLKIMFSYNNKELIINETVPNRFSPKSPDKAHLNLHINSLELGDSAVYFCASSPRGQGQNQPQHFGDGTRLSIL.

This clonotype appeared many times. CDR3 nucleotides: TGTGCCTGGAGGGGGGGGGCCCACGAGCAGTACTTC. It is translated as CAWRGGAHEQYF. The chain combines TRBV30 with TRBJ2-7, with D maybe TRBD2 (7 bases). The germline V gene encodes CDR1 GTSNPN and CDR2 SVGIG (reference sequence). Deletions cut 3 bases from V and 5 bases from J, with 11 bases between. This CDR3 region has 12 residues.

Ten or more counts support this clonotype. J is TRBJ1-1 and V is TRBV4-2; D uncertain. The CDR3 totals 14 residues. CDR1 is LGHNA, CDR2 YNFKEQ, per germline. Trimming pared 1 base from V and 5 bases from J, leaving 11 bases between. CDR3 amino acids: CASSQGVSGTEAFF. The DNA of the CDR3 is TGTGCCAGCAGCCAAGGGGTTTCGGGGACTGAAGCTTTCTTT.

Ten or more counts support this clonotype. This sequence joins TRBV11-2 and TRBJ2-7, with D hard to call. The CDR3 runs to 11 residues. In germline, CDR1 is SGHAT, CDR2 FQNNGV. V was pared by 5 bases and J by 2 bases, with 4 bases between. The CDR3 region is CASSLPYEQYF. In DNA, the CDR3 is TGTGCCAGCAGCCTACCCTACGAGCAGTACTTC.

This CDR3 is CASSFSREGADTQYF. The CDR3 DNA reads as TGTGCCAGCAGTTTTTCCCGGGAGGGCGCAGATACGCAGTATTTT. The chain employs TRBV27 and TRBJ2-3; 8 nucleotides agree with TRBD2. Germline V gene lookup returns CDR1 MNHEY and CDR2 SMNVEV (reference sequence). Losses at the gene ends were 3 bases for V and 4 bases for J; bases not matched to a gene: 6. CDR3 size: 15 residues.

This clonotype appeared a few times. The chain combines TRBV10-3 with TRBJ2-2; unclear D gene. The CDR3 runs to 15 residues. Trimming removed 0 bases from V and 4 bases from J, with 9 bases in between. Germline lookup yields CDR1 ENHRY and CDR2 SYGVKD. The CDR3 nucleotides read TGTGCCATCAGTGAGTCGACGCGAGGCACCGGGGAGCTGTTTTTT. Protein sequence: CAISESTRGTGELFF.

This chain uses TRBV27 with TRBJ1-5; TRBD1 agrees at 11 bases. Trimming cost V 6 bases and J 2 bases; bases outside gene matches: 6. The CDR3 length is 16 residues. Per germline, CDR1 MNHEY and CDR2 SMNVEV (reference sequence). The CDR3 here is CASRPGGQGGNQPQHF. In DNA form, the CDR3 reads TGTGCCAGCAGGCCAGGGGGACAGGGGGGCAATCAGCCCCAGCATTTT.